This T cell receptor beta chain stems from a study of Graves' ophthalmopathy and Graves' hyperthyroidism. On the study more broadly: Peripheral blood was gathered at first diagnosis, ahead of any treatment whatsoever.

This CDR3 has 13 amino acids. The V end was cut by 3 bases, the J end by 6 bases, with 11 bases between. Germline-derived CDR1 and CDR2 are ENHRY and SYGVKD. As the template, RNA transcripts were used to amplify TCR beta CDR3 regions. An initial RT-PCR round employing HTBI primers preceded a second-round multiplex PCR. TCRdb reprocessed the multiplex PCR reads with MiXCR, giving one entry per CDR3 protein. The table records 680,000 or so distinct CDR3 sequences, 20% to 25% of them present only once. Recruitment covered hyperthyroidism patients aged 18 to 65 whose new diagnosis was of under 2 months' duration.

The chain joins TRBV10-3 to TRBJ1-2; a possible D gene is TRBD1 (6 bases). This TCR was recovered from a woman aged 18 to 35 with stable Graves' hyperthyroidism. Some clones in this sample may be carry-over from other donors' samples. Specimen: peripheral blood. The CDR3 DNA reads TGTGCCATCAGTGAAGGGGCAGGGGATGGCTACACCTTC. It specifies CAISEGAGDGYTF.